Following are 23 T cell receptor beta chains from one sample sequenced in a study of blood T cell repertoires in COVID-19. The protocol was immunoSEQ multiplex PCR, while the TCRdb copy is restricted to in-frame clones and leaves out a portion. Of under 250,000 clones listed, about four fifths are singletons. The sample taken for sequencing was peripheral blood. The receptor set was obtained from a man older than 75 with acute or convalescent COVID-19.

This chain connects TRBV5-1 to TRBJ1-2, with TRBD1 matching over 8 bases. Germline loops: CDR1 SGHRS, CDR2 YFSETQ. The V gene end was trimmed by 3 bases and the J gene end by 6 bases; junction bases not matched to a gene: 19. CDR3 length: 18 residues. The CDR3 reads CASSSLGATIGQGNGYTF. The CDR3, as DNA: TGCGCCAGCAGCTCCCTTGGGGCTACTATTGGACAGGGCAATGGCTACACCTTC.

This chain joins TRBV6-5 and TRBJ2-7, with 10 positions matching TRBD1. Losses at the gene ends were 2 bases for V and 2 bases for J; bases not matched to a gene: 0. The CDR3 runs to 14 residues. The V gene's germline CDR1 is MNHEY and CDR2 SVGAGI. The CDR3 nucleotides read TGTGCCAGCAGTTACGGGACAGGGGCCTACGAGCAGTACTTC. Protein: CASSYGTGAYEQYF.

This clone was detected only a few times. As DNA, the CDR3 is TGTGCCAGCAGTGAGGACAACTCTGGAAACACCATATATTTT. Its translation: CASSEDNSGNTIYF. The rearrangement links TRBV6-1 to TRBJ1-3; D possibly corresponds to TRBD1 (5 bases). Trimming left V 3 bases short and J 0 bases short, with 6 bases between. This CDR3 spans 14 amino acids. The V gene's germline CDR1 is MNHNS and CDR2 SASEGT.

The V gene is TRBV4-2, the J gene TRBJ1-2; D is possibly TRBD1 (5 bases). CDR1 is LGHNA and CDR2 is YNFKEQ in the germline V gene. CDR3 length: 16 residues. V was pared by 0 bases and J by 4 bases, with 15 bases between. CDR3 sequence (DNA): TGTGCCAGCAGCCAAGAAACAGGTCGTAGGGGCTATGGCTACACCTTC. Amino acid sequence: CASSQETGRRGYGYTF.

The genes are TRBV24-1 and TRBJ2-1; the match to TRBD2 covers 8 bases. This CDR3 is built from 16 residues. Trimming cost V 3 bases and J 6 bases; bases outside gene matches: 9. CDR1 KGHDR and CDR2 SFDVKD come from the germline V gene. CDR3 region: CATSDPTGGLGNEQFF. For the CDR3, the DNA is TGTGCCACCAGTGATCCTACGGGGGGGCTCGGCAATGAGCAGTTCTTC.

The chain carries TRBV5-4 and TRBJ1-6; D is perhaps TRBD1 (5 bases). Germline V gene sequence: CDR1 SGHNT, CDR2 YYREEE (reference sequence). The CDR3 has 16 amino acids. V was clipped by 0 bases and J by 9 bases, with 16 bases between them. The CDR3 sequence: CASSLGRAGLGSPLHF. The CDR3 DNA is TGTGCCAGCAGCTTGGGGAGGGCAGGGTTGGGTTCACCCCTCCACTTT. Filled out from reference TRBV5-4 and TRBJ1-6, the complete variable domain reads ETGVTQSPTHLIKTRGQQVTLRCSSQSGHNTVSWYQQALGQGPQFIFQYYREEENGRGNFPPRFSGLQFPNYSSELNVNALELDDSALYLCASSLGRAGLGSPLHFGNGTRLTVT.

The V call is TRBV28, the J call TRBJ1-6; 8 bases are shared with TRBD1. The germline V gene encodes CDR1 MDHEN and CDR2 SYDVKM. The CDR3 sequence is 16 residues long. Trimming removed 6 bases from V and 7 bases from J; junction bases left unmatched: 11. The CDR3 is CASSPSQRTGNSPLHF. For the CDR3, the DNA is TGTGCCAGCAGCCCCAGCCAGCGGACAGGGAATTCACCCCTCCACTTT. Using reference TRBV28 and TRBJ1-6 for the parts outside the CDR3, the full variable domain is DVKVTQSSRYLVKRTGEKVFLECVQDMDHENMFWYRQDPGLGLRLIYFSYDVKMKEKGDIPEGYSVSREKKERFSLILESASTNQTSMYLCASSPSQRTGNSPLHFGNGTRLTVT.

This clone has only a few counts. This sequence joins TRBV10-3 and TRBJ1-6; D unresolved. This CDR3 has 13 amino acids. Germline V lookup: CDR1 ENHRY, CDR2 SYGVKD. The V end lost 3 bases, the J end lost 3 bases, and 3 bases lay between the germline ends. The CDR3 sequence: CAISDLYNSPLHF. CDR3 DNA: TGTGCCATCAGTGATCTCTATAATTCACCCCTCCACTTT.

The chain employs TRBV6-5 and TRBJ1-2, with D possibly being TRBD1 (6 bases). CDR3 length: 14 residues. Germline V gene sequence: CDR1 MNHEY, CDR2 SVGAGI. V was pared by 6 bases and J by 1 base, with 12 bases between. In nucleotides, the CDR3 is TGTGCCAGCAGATCAGGGGCGAATAACTATGGCTACACCTTC. Translation: CASRSGANNYGYTF.

J is TRBJ1-4 and V is TRBV3-1 (or the pseudogene TRBV3-2); unclear D gene. This CDR3 has 13 residues. CDR1 is LGHDT and CDR2 is YNNKEL in the germline V gene (reference sequence). The germline V and J ends were trimmed by 4 bases and 11 bases, with 14 bases remaining between them. The CDR3 DNA reads as TGTGCCAGCAGCCCCCAAGCGGCAGTGAAACTGTTTTTT. It specifies CASSPQAAVKLFF.

This clone has just one count. V is TRBV28 and J is TRBJ2-3, with D perhaps TRBD2 (5 bases). This CDR3 is built from 16 residues. Germline lookup yields CDR1 MDHEN and CDR2 SYDVKM. Trimming took 1 base from V and 0 from J, leaving 11 bases between them. The CDR3 loop reads CASSLSGMSSTDTQYF. CDR3 sequence (DNA): TGTGCCAGCAGTTTATCCGGGATGTCTAGCACAGATACGCAGTATTTT.

The CDR3, as DNA: TGTGCCAGCGGGTATGGGCCGATCCAAGAGACCCAGTACTTC. Translating it yields CASGYGPIQETQYF. The genes are TRBV6-5 and TRBJ2-5; D call uncertain. The length of the CDR3 is 14 residues. Per germline, CDR1 MNHEY and CDR2 SVGAGI. Trimming left V 8 bases short and J 1 base short, with 14 bases between.

This chain joins TRBV11-2 and TRBJ2-7, with TRBD2 matching 8 bases. V lost 7 bases to trimming and J lost 4 bases; unmatched junction nucleotides: 9. CDR1 is SGHAT and CDR2 is FQNNGV in the germline V gene. CDR3 length: 14 amino acids. CDR3 nucleotide sequence: TGTGCCAGCACTCCACCGGGACTAGAATACGAGCAGTACTTC. Protein product: CASTPPGLEYEQYF.

CDR3 residues: CASSQAPMNTEAFF. The CDR3 region has the DNA TGTGCCAGCAGCCAAGCCCCTATGAACACTGAAGCTTTCTTT. The V and J genes are TRBV3-1 (or the pseudogene TRBV3-2) and TRBJ1-1, with D unclear. This CDR3 contains 14 residues. V was trimmed by 1 base and J by 0 bases, leaving 6 bases between them. Germline loops: CDR1 LGHDT, CDR2 YNNKEL (reference sequence).

The gene calls are TRBV6-1 and TRBJ2-1, with 10 positions matching TRBD1. Trimming cost V 1 base and J 7 bases; bases outside gene matches: 1. The CDR3 consists of 14 residues. Per germline, CDR1 MNHNS and CDR2 SASEGT. The CDR3 protein is CASSEGTGGNEQFF. The CDR3 bases are TGTGCCAGCAGTGAAGGGACAGGGGGGAATGAGCAGTTCTTC.

The chain recombines TRBV7-2 with TRBJ2-3, with TRBD2 matching 8 bases. The length of the CDR3 is 17 residues. V lost 2 bases to trimming and J lost 0 bases; unmatched junction nucleotides: 7. Germline V gene sequence: CDR1 SGHTA, CDR2 FQGNSA. The DNA for the CDR3 is TGTGCCAGCAGCTTACAGTTCGGCGGGGGGAGCACAGATACGCAGTATTTT. Translated, it gives CASSLQFGGGSTDTQYF.

V is TRBV30 and J is TRBJ1-6; 10 bases fit TRBD1. CDR3 length equals 15 residues. CDR1 is GTSNPN, CDR2 SVGIG, per germline (reference sequence). V gave up 7 bases and J gave up 8 bases; unmatched junction bases: 11. CDR3 residues: CASVISGTGDSPLHF. The CDR3 region has the DNA TGTGCCTCAGTTATATCCGGGACAGGGGATTCACCCCTCCACTTT. The full variable domain, in which reference TRBV30 and TRBJ1-6 provide the parts outside the CDR3, is SQTIHQWPATLVQPVGSPLSLECTVEGTSNPNLYWYRQAAGRGLQLLFYSVGIGQISSEVPQNLSASRPQDRQFILSSKKLLLSDSGFYLCASVISGTGDSPLHFGNGTRLTVT.

The CDR3 loop reads CASSQDVREAFF. DNA of the CDR3: TGTGCCAGCAGCCAAGACGTCAGGGAAGCTTTCTTT. V is TRBV3-1 (or the pseudogene TRBV3-2) and J is TRBJ1-1, with no clear D. This CDR3 contains 12 residues. V lost 0 bases and J lost 8, with 7 bases in between. From germline, CDR1 is LGHDT and CDR2 YNNKEL (reference sequence).

The rearrangement links TRBV6-1 to TRBJ1-2; D not resolved. Germline V lookup: CDR1 MNHNS, CDR2 SASEGT. This CDR3 contains 13 residues. V lost 3 bases, J lost 5 bases, and 10 bases lay in between. CDR3 coding DNA: TGTGCCAGCAGTGACACAGCCAGGTATGGCTACACCTTC. This gives the protein CASSDTARYGYTF.

The V call is TRBV21-1, the J call TRBJ1-1; TRBD1, the table's D call, lacks a check against the DNA. TRBV21-1 is labeled a pseudogene. The CDR3 runs 16 residues. The CDR3 DNA reads TGTGCCAGCAGCAAGGATCCGGGACAGGGAGACACTGAAGCTTTCTTT. Encoded protein: CASSKDPGQGDTEAFF.

V and J are TRBV18 and TRBJ2-7, with 7 bases aligning to TRBD1. Germline CDR1 reads KGHSH; CDR2 reads LQKENI. V gave up 5 bases and J gave up 6 bases; unmatched junction bases: 4. This CDR3 region has 12 residues. CDR3 bases: TGTGCCAGCTCATCGAGGGACAGCGAGCAGTACTTC. Protein sequence: CASSSRDSEQYF. Based on the CDR3 plus reference TRBV18 and TRBJ2-7, the full variable domain is NAGVMQNPRHLVRRRGQEARLRCSPMKGHSHVYWYRQLPEEGLKFMVYLQKENIIDESGMPKERFSAEFPKEGPSILRIQQVVRGDSAAYFCASSSRDSEQYFGPGTRLTVT.

The chain carries TRBV18 and TRBJ1-6, with 10 bases that match TRBD1. The CDR3 totals 15 residues. Germline trimming cut 6 bases from V and 7 bases from J; bases unmatched to any gene: 6. The germline V gene has CDR1 KGHSH and CDR2 LQKENI. The CDR3 sequence: CASSPGQGPNSPLHF. The CDR3, as DNA: TGTGCCAGCTCCCCGGGACAGGGGCCAAATTCACCCCTCCACTTT.

This chain links TRBV4-1 with TRBJ2-7; D might be TRBD1 (5 bases). Germline V CDR1 and CDR2: MGHRA, YSYEKL. V gave up 0 bases and J gave up 2 bases, with 11 bases separating them. The CDR3 is made up of 15 amino acids. CDR3 sequence (DNA): TGCGCCAGCAGCCAAGATCCCCAGGGTACCTACGAGCAGTACTTC. Translation gives CASSQDPQGTYEQYF.